Below are 5 T cell receptor beta chains sequenced from a single sample in a study of blood T cells in healthy people across ages. Next came a second PCR, run for about 6 to 12 cycles, which used a sample-barcoded 5' primer along with a J-beta primer mix. TCRdb used MiXCR to reprocess the 5' RACE reads, holding one entry per CDR3 protein. The table records hundreds of thousands of distinct CDR3 sequences, under 45% of them present only once. Sequencing was performed on blood. The receptors shown here come from a man in his 60s in good health.

The chain recombines TRBV11-3 with TRBJ2-6; 9 positions agree with TRBD1. V lost 7 bases to trimming and J lost 2 bases; unmatched junction nucleotides: 6. This CDR3 has 16 amino acids. CDR1 SGHNT and CDR2 YENEEA come from the germline V gene. Here the CDR3 DNA reads TGTGCCAGCACCTTCGGGACAGGGACTGGGGCCAACGTCCTGACTTTC. It encodes CASTFGTGTGANVLTF.

The chain couples TRBV20-1 to TRBJ1-1; tentative D call: TRBD1 (5 bases). CDR3 length: 15 amino acids. Trimming removed 1 base at V and 1 base at J, with 13 bases between. Germline V CDR1 and CDR2: DFQATT, SNEGSKA (reference sequence). CDR3 sequence reads: CSARVAGRENTEAFF. CDR3 DNA: TGCAGTGCTAGAGTGGCGGGACGGGAGAACACTGAAGCTTTCTTT.

The gene calls are TRBV7-9 and TRBJ2-3; D is perhaps TRBD2 (5 bases). Germline CDR1 SEHNR, CDR2 FQNEAQ (reference sequence). CDR3 length: 16 residues. The V and J ends lost 5 bases and 10 bases respectively, with 25 bases between them. Written as DNA, the CDR3 is TGTGCCAGCAGCCCCCGACGCGGGCCCCACGTCGATGCGCAGTATTTT. Translating gives CASSPRRGPHVDAQYF. Full variable domain (missing parts from reference TRBV7-9 and TRBJ2-3): DTGVSQNPRHKITKRGQNVTFRCDPISEHNRLYWYRQTLGQGPEFLTYFQNEAQLEKSRLLSDRFSAERPKGSFSTLEIQRTEQGDSAMYLCASSPRRGPHVDAQYFGPGTRLTVL.

The V and J genes are TRBV12-3 or TRBV12-4 and TRBJ2-4; D may correspond to TRBD1 or TRBD2 (5 bases each). The DNA end lines up better with TRBJ2-7; the J call may be wrong. CDR3 size: 15 residues. This CDR3 reads CASARRGPQGGEQYF. As DNA, the CDR3 is TGTGCCAGCGCGCGTCGGGGACCCCAAGGAGGCGAGCAGTACTTC.

This clonotype was seen a few times. The chain has TRBV5-1 and TRBJ2-3; TRBD1 agrees at 11 bases. The length of the CDR3 is 15 residues. Germline values: CDR1 SGHRS, CDR2 YFSETQ. Losses at the gene ends were 4 bases for V and 4 bases for J; bases not matched to a gene: 5. CDR3 loop: CASSPDRGRSDTQYF. Here the CDR3 DNA reads TGCGCCAGCAGCCCGGACAGGGGGCGGTCAGATACGCAGTATTTT.